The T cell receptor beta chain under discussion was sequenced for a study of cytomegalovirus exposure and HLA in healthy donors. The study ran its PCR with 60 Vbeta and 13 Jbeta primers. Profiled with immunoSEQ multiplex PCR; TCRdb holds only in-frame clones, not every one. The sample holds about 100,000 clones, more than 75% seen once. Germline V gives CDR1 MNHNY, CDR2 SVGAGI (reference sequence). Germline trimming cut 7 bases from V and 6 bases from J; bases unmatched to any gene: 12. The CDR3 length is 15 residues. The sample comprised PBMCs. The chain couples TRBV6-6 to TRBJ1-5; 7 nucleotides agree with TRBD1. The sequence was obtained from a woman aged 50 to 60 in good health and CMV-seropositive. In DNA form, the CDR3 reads TGTGCCAGCAACCCAGGACAGGCTCGGGGTCAGCCCCAGCATTTT. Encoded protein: CASNPGQARGQPQHF.